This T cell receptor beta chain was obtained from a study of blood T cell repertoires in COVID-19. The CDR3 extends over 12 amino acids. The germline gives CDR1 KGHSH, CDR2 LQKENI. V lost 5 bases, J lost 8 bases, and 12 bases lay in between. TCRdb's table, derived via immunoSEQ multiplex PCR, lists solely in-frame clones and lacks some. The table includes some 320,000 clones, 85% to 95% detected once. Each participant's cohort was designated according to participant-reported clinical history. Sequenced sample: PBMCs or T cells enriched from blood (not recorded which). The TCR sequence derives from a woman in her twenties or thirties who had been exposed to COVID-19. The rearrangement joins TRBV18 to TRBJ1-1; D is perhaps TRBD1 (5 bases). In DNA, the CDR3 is TGTGCCAGCTCAGAAACAGGACGGGAAGCTTTCTTT. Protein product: CASSETGREAFF.